This is a list of T cell receptor beta chains from one sample in a study of cytomegalovirus exposure and HLA in healthy donors. The table came from immunoSEQ multiplex PCR; TCRdb's copy has only in-frame clones and leaves some out. Of more than 200,000 clones in the sample, roughly 87% were seen once. The sample was PBMCs. The receptors stem from a woman under 40 in good health and CMV-seronegative. CDR3s include the opening cysteine and the closing phenylalanine or tryptophan. A D gene is named only where the DNA matches it firmly. Rows give clone size only sometimes, using once, few, many, or a class for an expanded clone.

clone_size cdr3_length j_call v_call d_call cdr3_aa cdr3_nt
. 16 TRBJ2-3 TRBV5-5 TRBD1 CASTPELGQLRDTQYF TGTGCCAGCACCCCCGAGCTGGGACAGCTAAGAGATACGCAGTATTTT
. 13 TRBJ2-1 TRBV29-1 TRBD2 CSVGAGVDNEQFF TGCAGCGTTGGTGCGGGAGTGGACAATGAGCAGTTCTTC
. 14 TRBJ2-3 TRBV6-7 . CASSIEGSTDTQYF TGTGCCAGCAGTATAGAGGGAAGCACAGATACGCAGTATTTT
. 11 TRBJ1-1 TRBV27 . CASITTAAAFF TGTGCCAGCATAACCACGGCCGCCGCTTTCTTT
. 10 TRBJ2-7 TRBV20-1 . CSAGSYEQYF TGCAGTGCCGGTTCCTACGAGCAGTACTTC
. 15 TRBJ2-1 TRBV27 . CAAGRDGSSYNEQFF TGTGCCGCTGGGCGAGACGGGAGCTCCTACAATGAGCAGTTCTTC
. 14 TRBJ1-2 TRBV29-1 . CSAYRDVQTYGYTF TGCAGCGCGTACCGGGACGTCCAAACCTATGGCTACACCTTC
. 17 TRBJ2-5 TRBV7-2 TRBD1 CASSLKLSDRAQETQYF TGTGCCAGCAGCTTAAAACTTTCGGACAGGGCCCAAGAGACCCAGTACTTC
. 13 TRBJ1-1 TRBV6-5 . CASRPHWVSEAFF TGTGCCAGCAGACCCCATTGGGTCTCGGAGGCTTTCTTT
. 19 TRBJ2-5 TRBV5-1 . CASSLGANHGPDIQETQYF TGCGCCAGCAGCTTGGGGGCGAACCATGGACCAGATATACAAGAGACCCAGTACTTC
. 12 TRBJ2-7 TRBV5-1 TRBD1 CASSRDRHEQYF TGCGCCAGCAGCAGGGACAGGCACGAGCAGTACTTC
. 15 TRBJ2-1 TRBV4-3 . CASSQVRGTNNEQFF TGCGCCAGCAGCCAAGTACGCGGGACAAACAATGAGCAGTTCTTC
. 11 TRBJ1-1 TRBV20-1 . CSAILNTEAFF TGCAGTGCTATCTTGAACACTGAAGCTTTCTTT
. 15 TRBJ2-4 TRBV6-5 . CASSLTRVGKNIQYF TGTGCCAGCAGTCTGACCAGGGTTGGCAAAAACATTCAGTACTTC
. 15 TRBJ2-2 TRBV27 TRBD2 CASSPPGGSTGELFF TGTGCCAGCAGTCCGCCGGGGGGAAGCACGGGGGAGCTGTTTTTT
. 13 TRBJ2-7 TRBV27 . CASSLRGGYEQYF TGTGCCAGCAGTTTAAGGGGTGGGTACGAGCAGTACTTC
. 16 TRBJ1-1 TRBV7-8 . CASSPKVGQGSTEAFF TGTGCCAGCAGCCCCAAGGTTGGGCAGGGGAGTACTGAAGCTTTCTTT
. 13 TRBJ2-7 TRBV27 . CASSLIGHYEQYF TGTGCCAGCAGTTTAATTGGGCACTACGAGCAGTACTTC
. 13 TRBJ2-7 TRBV4-1 . CASSQVGPREQYF TGCGCCAGCAGCCAAGTCGGGCCGCGCGAGCAGTACTTC
. 16 TRBJ1-1 TRBV5-4 TRBD1 CASSLGQGARSTEAFF TGTGCCAGCAGCTTAGGACAGGGGGCGCGTAGCACTGAAGCTTTCTTT
once 15 TRBJ2-2 TRBV4-1 . CASREQGGNVGELFF TGCGCCAGCAGAGAACAGGGAGGTAATGTCGGGGAGCTGTTTTTT
. 14 TRBJ2-3 TRBV9 . CASSGDSTRDTQYF TGTGCCAGCAGCGGGGACTCCACCAGAGATACGCAGTATTTT
. 15 TRBJ2-1 TRBV28 . CASSLVRASYNEQFF TGTGCCAGCAGTTTGGTGAGAGCTTCCTACAATGAGCAGTTCTTC
. 16 TRBJ2-3 TRBV18 TRBD1 CASSPLGTGSTDTQYF TGTGCCAGCTCACCATTAGGGACAGGAAGCACAGATACGCAGTATTTT
. 15 TRBJ2-5 TRBV25-1 . CASGWGGPTQETQYF TGTGCCAGCGGGTGGGGGGGCCCGACCCAAGAGACCCAGTACTTC
. 15 TRBJ1-2 TRBV7-8 TRBD1 CASSLAGVTGDGYTF TGTGCCAGCAGCTTAGCGGGTGTGACAGGGGACGGCTACACCTTC
. 15 TRBJ2-1 TRBV11-2 . CASSLSAGTYNEQFF TGTGCCAGCAGCTTATCGGCAGGGACCTACAATGAGCAGTTCTTC
. 16 TRBJ1-5 TRBV5-6 TRBD1 CASSSLGGQGDQPQHF TGTGCCAGCAGCTCCTTGGGCGGACAGGGTGACCAGCCCCAGCATTTT
once 13 TRBJ2-7 TRBV28 . CARIIELGYEQYF TGTGCCCGCATTATCGAACTGGGATACGAGCAGTACTTC
. 15 TRBJ1-5 TRBV7-9 TRBD1 CASSFGDSSNQPQHF TGTGCCAGCAGCTTTGGGGACAGTTCTAATCAGCCCCAGCATTTT
. 13 TRBJ2-1 TRBV28 . CASSSYEHNEQFF TGTGCCAGCAGTTCCTACGAGCACAATGAGCAGTTCTTC
. 12 TRBJ2-7 TRBV11-3 . CASSLLGGEQYF TGTGCCAGCAGCTTATTAGGGGGCGAGCAGTACTTC
. 16 TRBJ2-7 TRBV18 TRBD2 CASSHPGTSGTGEQYF TGTGCCAGCTCCCACCCCGGGACTAGCGGGACGGGGGAGCAGTACTTC
. 12 TRBJ2-7 TRBV29-1 TRBD2 CSVRRGADEQYF TGCAGCGTCAGGCGGGGGGCCGACGAGCAGTACTTC
. 12 TRBJ2-1 TRBV7-9 . CASSRDPNGQFF TGTGCCAGCAGCCGAGACCCCAATGGGCAGTTCTTC
. 14 TRBJ2-7 TRBV9 . CASSVQDRSYEQYF TGTGCCAGCAGCGTTCAGGACCGCTCCTACGAGCAGTACTTC
. 14 TRBJ1-2 TRBV27 . CASSLSGGFYGYTF TGTGCCAGCAGTTTGTCGGGGGGTTTCTATGGCTACACCTTC
. 17 TRBJ1-2 TRBV5-4 TRBD1 CASSLASGNRGSYGYTF TGTGCCAGCAGCTTGGCTTCGGGGAACAGGGGTTCCTATGGCTACACCTTC
. 15 TRBJ2-3 TRBV14 . CASSHRGRGTDTQYF TGTGCCAGCAGCCACCGGGGGCGGGGTACAGATACGCAGTATTTT
. 18 TRBJ2-2 TRBV9 . CASSAPGTKYPKTGELFF TGTGCCAGCAGCGCCCCCGGGACCAAGTATCCTAAAACCGGGGAGCTGTTTTTT
. 14 TRBJ2-3 TRBV27 TRBD1 CASSGQGITDTQYF TGTGCCAGCAGCGGACAGGGGATAACAGATACGCAGTATTTT
once 16 TRBJ1-4 TRBV9 . CASSVDRDSISEKLFF TGTGCCAGCAGCGTAGATCGAGATTCGATAAGTGAAAAACTGTTTTTT
. 16 TRBJ2-1 TRBV7-9 . CASSLAGRSSYNEQFF TGTGCCAGCAGCTTAGCGGGGCGGAGCTCCTACAATGAGCAGTTCTTC
. 15 TRBJ2-1 TRBV6-5 TRBD1 CASSTTGGNGNEQFF TGTGCCAGCAGCACGACAGGGGGCAACGGGAATGAGCAGTTCTTC
. 15 TRBJ2-3 TRBV6-1 TRBD2 CASSATSGSTDTQYF TGTGCCAGCAGCGCGACTAGCGGAAGCACAGATACGCAGTATTTT
. 13 TRBJ2-1 TRBV27 . CASSYLDVNEQFF TGTGCCAGCAGTTATCTCGATGTCAATGAGCAGTTCTTC
. 16 TRBJ2-2 TRBV4-3 TRBD2 CASSQAPREGSGELFF TGCGCCAGCAGCCAAGCACCGCGGGAGGGTTCCGGGGAGCTGTTTTTT
. 14 TRBJ1-5 TRBV13 . CASTLGQSNQPQHF TGTGCCAGCACCCTGGGACAATCCAATCAGCCCCAGCATTTT
. 13 TRBJ2-7 TRBV28 . CASSLSGYYEQYF TGTGCCAGCAGTTTGTCAGGGTACTACGAGCAGTACTTC